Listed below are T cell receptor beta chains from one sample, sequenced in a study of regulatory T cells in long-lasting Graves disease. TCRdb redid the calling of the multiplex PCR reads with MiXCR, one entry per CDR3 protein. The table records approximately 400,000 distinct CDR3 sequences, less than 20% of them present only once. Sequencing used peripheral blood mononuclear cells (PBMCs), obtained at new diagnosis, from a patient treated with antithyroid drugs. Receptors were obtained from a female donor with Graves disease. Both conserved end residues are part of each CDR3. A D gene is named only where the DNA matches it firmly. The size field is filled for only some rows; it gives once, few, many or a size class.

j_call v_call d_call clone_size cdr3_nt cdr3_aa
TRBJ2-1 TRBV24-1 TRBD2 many TGTGCCACCAGTGATCCCGCCGGGAGGCCGGATGAGCAGTTCTTC CATSDPAGRPDEQFF
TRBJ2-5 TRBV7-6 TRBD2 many TGTGCCAGCAGCCCGCGCGGCGGGGGGGATTCGGAGACCCAGTACTTC CASSPRGGGDSETQYF
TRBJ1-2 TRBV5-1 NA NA TGCGCCAGCAGCTTGGCGGCAGGCGCTCTCGGCTACACCTTC CASSLAAGALGYTF
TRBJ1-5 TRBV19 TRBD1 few TGTGCCAGTAATCGGGCAGGGGGCCACAATCAGCCCCAGCATTTT CASNRAGGHNQPQHF
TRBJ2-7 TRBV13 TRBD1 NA TGTGCCAGCAGCTCTTCGGCCGGACAGGAGATCTCCTACGAGCAGTACTTC CASSSSAGQEISYEQYF
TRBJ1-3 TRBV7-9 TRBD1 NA TGTGCCAGCAGGGGACAGTTCTCTGGAAACACCATAAATTTT CASRGQFSGNTINF
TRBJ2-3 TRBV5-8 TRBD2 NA TGTGCCAGCAGCTTGGCCGACCCAAGGACTAGCGGGGGCACAGATACGCAGTATTTT CASSLADPRTSGGTDTQYF
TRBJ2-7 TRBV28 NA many TGTGCCAGCAGATCCGGGTTCCAAATTTACGAGCAGTACTTC CASRSGFQIYEQYF
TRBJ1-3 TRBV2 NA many TGTGCCAGCAGTGAAATGACCGCCGAGGGAAACACCATATATTTT CASSEMTAEGNTIYF
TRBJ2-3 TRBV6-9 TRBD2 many TGTGCCAGCAGTTACAAACGGACTAGCGGTCGCCAGACGGTGGATACGCAGTATTTT CASSYKRTSGRQTVDTQYF
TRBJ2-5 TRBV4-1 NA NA TGCGCCAGCAGCCAGGAGTTACCGACCCAAGAGACCCAGTACTTC CASSQELPTQETQYF
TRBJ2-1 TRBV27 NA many TGTGCCAGCAGTTTCGGGACCGCCAACAATGAGCAGTTCTTC CASSFGTANNEQFF
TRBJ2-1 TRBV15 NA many TGTGCCACCAGCCCGGGCCCGAATGAGCAGTTCTTC CATSPGPNEQFF
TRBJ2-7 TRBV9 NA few TGTGCCAGCAGCGTAGGGGTCAGCCTAAGCTCCTACGAGCAGTACTTC CASSVGVSLSSYEQYF
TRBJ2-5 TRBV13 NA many TGTGCCAGCAGCTCCGGGACAACGGGGACCCAGTACTTC CASSSGTTGTQYF
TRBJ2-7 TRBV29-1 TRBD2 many TGCAGCGTTGAAGCTAGCGGGTCGTTCGAGCAGTACTTC CSVEASGSFEQYF
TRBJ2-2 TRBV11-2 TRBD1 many TGTGCCAGCAGCCCCTATTCCCGACAGGGGATAGTTGCCGGGGAGCTGTTTTTT CASSPYSRQGIVAGELFF
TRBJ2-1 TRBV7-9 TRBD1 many TGTGCCAGCAGCCCTCCGGGACAGCTTATTTTCAATGAGCAGTTCTTC CASSPPGQLIFNEQFF
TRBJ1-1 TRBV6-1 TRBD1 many TGTGCCAGCAGTCCTCAGGACAGGGTTACTGAAGCTTTCTTT CASSPQDRVTEAFF
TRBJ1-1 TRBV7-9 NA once TGTGCCAGCCCTAGTGTACTCACTGAAGCTTTCTTT CASPSVLTEAFF